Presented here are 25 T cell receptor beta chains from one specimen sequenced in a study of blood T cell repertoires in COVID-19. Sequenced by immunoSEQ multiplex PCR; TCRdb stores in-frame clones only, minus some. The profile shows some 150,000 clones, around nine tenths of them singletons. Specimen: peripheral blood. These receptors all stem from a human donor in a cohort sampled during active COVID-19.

CDR3 in amino acids: CASSPLRGETQYF. As DNA, the CDR3 is TGTGCCAGCAGCCCATTGAGGGGGGAGACCCAGTACTTC. V is TRBV7-8 and J is TRBJ2-5; D possibly corresponds to TRBD1 (6 bases). Looked up from germline, CDR1 is SGHVS and CDR2 is FQNEAQ. This CDR3 has 13 amino acids. The V and J ends lost 5 bases and 5 bases respectively, with 12 bases between them.

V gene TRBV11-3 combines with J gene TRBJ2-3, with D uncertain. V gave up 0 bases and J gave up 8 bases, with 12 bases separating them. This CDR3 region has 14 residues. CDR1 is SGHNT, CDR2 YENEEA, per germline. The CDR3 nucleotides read TGTGCCAGCAGCTTAGAAACGCCCCCGGGTACGCAGTATTTT. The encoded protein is CASSLETPPGTQYF.

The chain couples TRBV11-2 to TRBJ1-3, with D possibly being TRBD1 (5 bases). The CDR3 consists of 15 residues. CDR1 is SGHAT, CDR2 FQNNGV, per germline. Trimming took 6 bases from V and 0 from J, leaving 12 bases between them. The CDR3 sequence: CASSGAGGSGNTIYF. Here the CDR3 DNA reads TGTGCCAGCAGTGGCGCCGGGGGCTCTGGAAACACCATATATTTT. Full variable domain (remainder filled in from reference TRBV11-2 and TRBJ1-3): EAGVAQSPRYKIIEKRQSVAFWCNPISGHATLYWYQQILGQGPKLLIQFQNNGVVDDSQLPKDRFSAERLKGVDSTLKIQPAKLEDSAVYLCASSGAGGSGNTIYFGEGSWLTVV.

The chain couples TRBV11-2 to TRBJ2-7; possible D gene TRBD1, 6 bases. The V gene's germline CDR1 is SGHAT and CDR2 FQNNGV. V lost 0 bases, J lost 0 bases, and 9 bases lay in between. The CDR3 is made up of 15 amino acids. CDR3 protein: CASSLEGGSSYEQYF. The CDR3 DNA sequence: TGTGCCAGCAGCTTAGAAGGGGGTAGCTCCTACGAGCAGTACTTC.

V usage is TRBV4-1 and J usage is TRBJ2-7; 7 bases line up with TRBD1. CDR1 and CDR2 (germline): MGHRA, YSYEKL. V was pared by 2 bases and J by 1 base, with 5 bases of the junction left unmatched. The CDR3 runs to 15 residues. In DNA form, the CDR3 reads TGCGCCAGCAGCCAATGGGACAGCCGTTCCTACGAGCAGTACTTC. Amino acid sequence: CASSQWDSRSYEQYF.

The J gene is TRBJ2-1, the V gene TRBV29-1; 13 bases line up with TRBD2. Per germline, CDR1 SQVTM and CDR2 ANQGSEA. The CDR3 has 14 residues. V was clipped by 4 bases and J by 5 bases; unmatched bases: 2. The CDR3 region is CSVATSGGNNEQFF. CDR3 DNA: TGCAGCGTTGCGACTAGCGGGGGGAACAATGAGCAGTTCTTC.

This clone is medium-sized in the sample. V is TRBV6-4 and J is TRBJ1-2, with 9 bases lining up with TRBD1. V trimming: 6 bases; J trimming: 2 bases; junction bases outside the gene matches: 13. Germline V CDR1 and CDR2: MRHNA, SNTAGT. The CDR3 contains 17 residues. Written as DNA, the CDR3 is TGTGCCAGCAGCGGCAGGCAAGGACAGGGGAAGAACTATGGCTACACCTTC. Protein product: CASSGRQGQGKNYGYTF.

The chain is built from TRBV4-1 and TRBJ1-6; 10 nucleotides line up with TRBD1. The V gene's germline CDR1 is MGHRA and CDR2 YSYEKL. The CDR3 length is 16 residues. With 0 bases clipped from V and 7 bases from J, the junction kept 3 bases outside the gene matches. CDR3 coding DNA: TGCGCCAGCAGCCAAGATGGGGGACAGGGGAATTCACCCCTCCACTTT. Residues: CASSQDGGQGNSPLHF.

As DNA, the CDR3 is TGCAGTGCTAATGAAGCGGGGGTCAGCACAGATACGCAGTATTTT. The encoded protein is CSANEAGVSTDTQYF. The chain has TRBV20-1 and TRBJ2-3, with TRBD2 identical over 8 bases. The junction had 6 bases not matched to a gene; V was cut back by 4 bases and J by 0 bases. CDR3 length: 15 amino acids. CDR1 and CDR2 from the germline V gene are DFQATT and SNEGSKA (reference sequence).

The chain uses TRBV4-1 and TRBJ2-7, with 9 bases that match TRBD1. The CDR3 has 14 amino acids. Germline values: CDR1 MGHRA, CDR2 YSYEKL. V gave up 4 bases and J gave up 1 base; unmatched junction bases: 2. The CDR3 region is CASSRGTGSYEQYF. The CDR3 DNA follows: TGCGCCAGCAGCCGCGGGACAGGGTCCTACGAGCAGTACTTC.

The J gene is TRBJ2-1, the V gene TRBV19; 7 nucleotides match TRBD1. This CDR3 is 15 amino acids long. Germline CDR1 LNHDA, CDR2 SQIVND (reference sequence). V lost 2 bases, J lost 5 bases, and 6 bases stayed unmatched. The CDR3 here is CASSISRGQHNEQFF. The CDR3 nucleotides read TGTGCCAGTAGTATATCCCGGGGACAGCACAATGAGCAGTTCTTC.

In DNA form, the CDR3 reads TGCGCCAGCAGCTTGGTTGGGGGGGTCGGTCCCACAGATACGCAGTATTTT. As protein: CASSLVGGVGPTDTQYF. This rearrangement joins TRBV5-1 to TRBJ2-3; 7 positions agree with TRBD2. The germline V gene encodes CDR1 SGHRS and CDR2 YFSETQ. This CDR3 is built from 17 residues. J gave up 2 bases and V 0 bases, and 9 bases lay outside the gene matches. Based on the CDR3 plus reference TRBV5-1 and TRBJ2-3, the full variable domain is KAGVTQTPRYLIKTRGQQVTLSCSPISGHRSVSWYQQTPGQGLQFLFEYFSETQRNKGNFPGRFSGRQFSNSRSEMNVSTLELGDSALYLCASSLVGGVGPTDTQYFGPGTRLTVL.

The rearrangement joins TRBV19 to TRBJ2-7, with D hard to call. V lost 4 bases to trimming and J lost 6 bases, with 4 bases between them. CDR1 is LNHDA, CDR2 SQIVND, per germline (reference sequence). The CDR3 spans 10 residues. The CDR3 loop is CASSTLEQYF. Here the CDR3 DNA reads TGTGCCAGTAGTACCCTCGAGCAGTACTTC.

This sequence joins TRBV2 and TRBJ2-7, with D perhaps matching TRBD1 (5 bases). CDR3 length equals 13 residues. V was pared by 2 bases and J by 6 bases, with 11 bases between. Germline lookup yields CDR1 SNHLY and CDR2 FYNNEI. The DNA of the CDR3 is TGTGCCAGCAGTGAACAGGGTCCGGGCGAGCAGTACTTC. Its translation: CASSEQGPGEQYF.

The CDR3 protein is CASSFRDSSYEQYF. DNA for the CDR3: TGTGCCAGCAGCTTCCGGGACAGCTCCTACGAGCAGTACTTC. This chain uses TRBV4-2 with TRBJ2-7; 7 bases are a match to TRBD1. From germline, CDR1 is LGHNA and CDR2 YNFKEQ. This CDR3 comprises 14 residues. With 5 bases clipped from V and 0 bases from J, the junction kept 4 bases outside the gene matches.

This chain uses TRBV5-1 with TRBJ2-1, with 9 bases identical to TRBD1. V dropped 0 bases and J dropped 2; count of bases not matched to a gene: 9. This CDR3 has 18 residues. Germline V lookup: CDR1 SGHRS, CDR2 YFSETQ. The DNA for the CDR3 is TGCGCCAGCAGCTTGGATCTAACAGGGGGCCACACCTACAATGAGCAGTTCTTC. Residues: CASSLDLTGGHTYNEQFF.

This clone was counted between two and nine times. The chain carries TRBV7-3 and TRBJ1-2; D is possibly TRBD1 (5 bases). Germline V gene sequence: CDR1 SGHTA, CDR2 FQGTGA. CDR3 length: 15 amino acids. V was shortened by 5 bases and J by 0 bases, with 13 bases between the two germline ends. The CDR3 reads CASSPGGTSNYGYTF. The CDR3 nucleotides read TGTGCCAGCAGCCCGGGGGGAACTTCTAACTATGGCTACACCTTC.

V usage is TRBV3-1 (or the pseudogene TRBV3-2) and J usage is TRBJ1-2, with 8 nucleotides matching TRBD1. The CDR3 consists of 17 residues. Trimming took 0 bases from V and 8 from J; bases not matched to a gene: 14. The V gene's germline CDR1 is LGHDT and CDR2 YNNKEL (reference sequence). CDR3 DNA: TGTGCCAGCAGCCAAGACGGGTGGGCAGGGGGCCGAAGGGGCTACACCTTC. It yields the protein CASSQDGWAGGRRGYTF.

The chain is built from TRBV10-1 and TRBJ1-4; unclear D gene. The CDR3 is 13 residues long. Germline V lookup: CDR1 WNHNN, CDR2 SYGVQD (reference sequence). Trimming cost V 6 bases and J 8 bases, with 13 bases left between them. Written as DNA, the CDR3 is TGCGCCAGCAGGCGGGATTTGGGCGAAAAACTGTTTTTT. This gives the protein CASRRDLGEKLFF.

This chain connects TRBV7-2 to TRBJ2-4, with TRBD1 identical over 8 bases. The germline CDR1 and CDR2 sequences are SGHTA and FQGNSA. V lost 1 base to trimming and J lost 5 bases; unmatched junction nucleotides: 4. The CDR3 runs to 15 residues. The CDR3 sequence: CASSLGTGYQNIQYF. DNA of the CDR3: TGTGCCAGCAGCTTAGGGACAGGGTATCAAAACATTCAGTACTTC.

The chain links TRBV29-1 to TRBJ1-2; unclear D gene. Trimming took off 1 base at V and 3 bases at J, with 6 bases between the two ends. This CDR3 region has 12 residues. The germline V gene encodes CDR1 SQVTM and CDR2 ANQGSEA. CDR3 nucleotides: TGCAGCGTTGAAGCAGGCGACTATGGCTACACCTTC. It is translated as CSVEAGDYGYTF.

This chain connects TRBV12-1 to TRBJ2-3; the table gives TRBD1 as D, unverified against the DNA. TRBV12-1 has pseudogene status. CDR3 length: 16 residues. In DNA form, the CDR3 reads TGTGCCAGCGAAAGGGGGCGGTGGGGGCTCACAGATACGCAGTATTTT. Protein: CASERGRWGLTDTQYF.

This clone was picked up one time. The CDR3 region is CARSLPLRVTGELFF. CDR3 DNA sequence: TGTGCCAGAAGCTTGCCACTCAGGGTCACCGGGGAGCTGTTTTTT. The chain uses TRBV5-3 and TRBJ2-2, with TRBD1 as a possible D gene (5 bases). Being an ORF, TRBV5-3 has a function that is uncertain. The V end lost 1 base, the J end lost 4 bases, and 11 bases lay between the germline ends. CDR3 length: 15 residues.

CDR3 residues: CASSPIPVRGEETQYF. The DNA for the CDR3 is TGTGCCAGCAGCCCCATCCCGGTCAGGGGAGAAGAGACCCAGTACTTC. The chain is built from TRBV13 and TRBJ2-5, with a weak D call TRBD1 (6 bases). This CDR3 comprises 16 residues. The germline V gene encodes CDR1 PRHDT and CDR2 FYEKMQ (reference sequence). The ends were cut back, 5 bases at V and 3 bases at J, with 19 bases in the middle.

CDR3 DNA sequence: TGTGCCACGGGTAGACAGAGGCAAAACTATGGCTACACCTTC. Translating gives CATGRQRQNYGYTF. The chain links TRBV24-1 to TRBJ1-2, with D possibly being TRBD1 (5 bases). The CDR3 is 14 residues long. V lost 10 bases, J lost 2 bases, and 16 bases lay in between. Per germline, CDR1 KGHDR and CDR2 SFDVKD.